The clone carrying this T cell receptor (beta chain) was counted ten times or more. CDR1 SGHTA and CDR2 FQGNSA come from the germline V gene. The CDR3 loop spans 15 amino acids. J gave up 3 bases and V 5 bases, and 6 bases lay outside the gene matches. The data stem from a study of T cells in Graves' hyperthyroidism and ophthalmopathy. Patients aged 18 to 65 had newly diagnosed hyperthyroidism lasting under 2 months. This sample holds PBMCs from approximately 9 ml fresh peripheral blood. Using RNA transcripts as the source, TCR beta CDR3 regions were amplified. During a first-round RT-PCR of the TCR CDR3, the HTBI primer set was used. TCRdb re-derived calls from the multiplex PCR reads in MiXCR, one entry per CDR3 protein. The top ten hold under 55% of the sample, which has 350,000 or so distinct CDR3 sequences, under 25% seen once.

The receptor was isolated from a woman aged 50 to 65 with Graves' hyperthyroidism. The chain recombines TRBV7-2 with TRBJ2-1; 8 bases align to TRBD1. Sequencing input: blood. CDR3 DNA: TGTGCCAGCAGCCTAAGACAGGGGAACTACAATGAGCAGTTCTTC. It codes for CASSLRQGNYNEQFF.